Shown below are 12 T cell receptor beta chains from a single sample sequenced in a study of blood T cells in healthy people across ages. The second PCR ran about 6 to 12 cycles with a sample-barcoded 5' primer and J-beta primers. Via MiXCR, TCRdb re-called the 5' RACE reads, giving one row per CDR3 protein. The sample shows more than 650,000 distinct CDR3 sequences, approximately 24% of them seen only once. This sample was shared with a second study, whose subject was T cells of mothers and their children.

The material sequenced was blood. The receptors come from a boy under 18 in good health.

As for this clonotype: A junction boundary mismatches the germline segment, possibly from a read error. J is TRBJ2-5 and V is TRBV9, with TRBD2 matching over 7 bases. The CDR3 is 14 amino acids. Germline V gives CDR1 SGDLS, CDR2 YYNGEE. CDR3: CASTVGGNQETRYF. Here the CDR3 DNA reads TGTGCCAGCACCGTGGGGGGGAACCAAGAGACCCGGTACTTC.

V and J are TRBV29-1 and TRBJ1-1, with a weak D call TRBD1 (5 bases). The CDR3 length is 13 residues. Trimming cost V 4 bases and J 4 bases, with 13 bases left between them. Looked up from germline, CDR1 is SQVTM and CDR2 is ANQGSEA. CDR3 in amino acids: CSVVSGQGTEAFF. The DNA of the CDR3 is TGCAGCGTTGTTTCAGGGCAGGGCACTGAAGCTTTCTTT.

This chain joins TRBV5-1 and TRBJ2-5; 13 nucleotides align to TRBD2. This CDR3 comprises 16 residues. Germline CDR1 and CDR2: SGHRS and YFSETQ. V was pared by 3 bases and J by 0 bases, with 2 bases of the junction left unmatched. The DNA for the CDR3 is TGCGCCAGCAGCTACGGGACTAGCGGGAACCAAGAGACCCAGTACTTC. Translating it yields CASSYGTSGNQETQYF.

This clonotype was seen more than once but under ten times. This sequence joins TRBV30 and TRBJ2-2; D not resolved. Germline V lookup: CDR1 GTSNPN, CDR2 SVGIG (reference sequence). The length of the CDR3 is 11 residues. With 4 bases removed from V and 7 bases from J, the gap between germline ends came to 7 bases. The CDR3, as DNA: TGTGCCTGGACCGTGGGCGGGGAGCTGTTTTTT. Translating gives CAWTVGGELFF.

With respect to this clonotype: A read error may account for a junction end that differs from germline. This sequence joins TRBV28 and TRBJ1-2, with D possibly TRBD1 on 5 matching bases. Per the germline V gene, CDR1 is MDHEN and CDR2 is SYDVKM. This CDR3 contains 11 residues. CDR3: CASRFGGDLSF. The CDR3, as DNA: TGTGCCAGCAGATTCGGGGGGGACCTGAGCTTC.

This clonotype turned up a few times. The CDR3 DNA reads TGTGCCAGCAGCCAAGATGGTAGGCTAGCGGGGGGCCAGGGGAACATTCAGTACTTC. Its protein is CASSQDGRLAGGQGNIQYF. The chain links TRBV3-1 to TRBJ2-4; 11 positions match TRBD2. The CDR3 is 19 amino acids. The V and J ends lost 0 bases and 7 bases, in that order; junction bases with no gene match: 14. Germline V CDR1 and CDR2: LGHDT, YNNKEL (reference sequence).

This chain joins TRBV7-9 and TRBJ2-7, with D tentatively TRBD2 (5 bases). The V gene's germline CDR1 is SEHNR and CDR2 FQNEAQ (reference sequence). This CDR3 is built from 16 residues. V was clipped by 1 base and J by 3 bases, with 16 bases between them. The CDR3 DNA sequence: TGTGCCAGCAGCTTAGGAGCGGCTAGGAACCTCTACGAGCAGTACTTC. Its protein is CASSLGAARNLYEQYF.

This clonotype came up a few times. The chain employs TRBV20-1 and TRBJ2-7, with no clear D. This CDR3 spans 11 amino acids. Trimming removed 3 bases from V and 3 bases from J, with 6 bases in between. Germline values: CDR1 DFQATT, CDR2 SNEGSKA (reference sequence). CDR3 DNA: TGCAGTGCTAGTGTAGGCTACGAGCAGTACTTC. Amino acids: CSASVGYEQYF.

The genes are TRBV29-1 and TRBJ2-5; D is unresolved. The CDR3 covers 12 residues. V was clipped by 6 bases and J by 0 bases, with 8 bases between them. Germline CDR1 reads SQVTM; CDR2 reads ANQGSEA. CDR3 sequence: CSVTEDQETQYF. In DNA form, the CDR3 reads TGCAGCGTAACAGAGGACCAAGAGACCCAGTACTTC.

This clonotype was picked up a small number of times. The CDR3 coding sequence is TGTGCCAGCAGTGAAAAAAATGGCTACACCTTC. Translating it yields CASSEKNGYTF. V gene TRBV2 combines with J gene TRBJ1-2; no definite D call. This CDR3 has 11 amino acids. The ends were cut back, 2 bases at V and 6 bases at J, with 4 bases in the middle. The V gene's germline CDR1 is SNHLY and CDR2 FYNNEI.

The V call is TRBV5-1, the J call TRBJ2-5, with 9 bases that match TRBD2. The CDR3 consists of 15 residues. V lost 1 base and J lost 5; bases outside the gene matches: 6. Germline V lookup: CDR1 SGHRS, CDR2 YFSETQ. CDR3 loop: CASSLLAGLRETQYF. CDR3 DNA: TGCGCCAGCAGCTTGCTAGCGGGGTTACGGGAGACCCAGTACTTC.

The table lists this clonotype with a few counts. The chain uses TRBV5-1 and TRBJ2-1, with 10 bases fitting TRBD2. CDR1 is SGHRS and CDR2 is YFSETQ in the germline V gene. The CDR3 is 18 amino acids. The ends lost 1 base at V and 0 bases at J; junction bases unmatched: 7. The CDR3 protein is CASSLSGGAYSSYNEQFF. CDR3 DNA: TGCGCCAGCAGCTTGAGCGGGGGGGCCTATAGCTCCTACAATGAGCAGTTCTTC.